This TCR beta chain appears in the sequencing data of a study of T-cell reconstitution after alpha-beta-depleted transplantation in children. Unique molecular identifiers were built into the TCRbeta library. TCRdb called the PCR reads again in MiXCR, with one record for every CDR3 protein. Among roughly 100,000 distinct CDR3 sequences listed, around 7% were seen once. CDR3 length equals 13 residues. The germline V gene has CDR1 LGHNA and CDR2 YSLEER. Trimming cost V 0 bases and J 7 bases, with 8 bases left between them. The chain links TRBV4-3 to TRBJ2-3, with D hard to call. The source of this sequence is a boy aged 2 to 10 with acute lymphoblastic leukemia, due to receive a stem cell transplant. This material consisted of PBMCs, taken before TCRalphabeta/CD19-depleted stem cell transplant. The CDR3 here is CASSQDRGYTQYF. As DNA, the CDR3 is TGCGCCAGCAGCCAAGATCGTGGGTATACGCAGTATTTT.